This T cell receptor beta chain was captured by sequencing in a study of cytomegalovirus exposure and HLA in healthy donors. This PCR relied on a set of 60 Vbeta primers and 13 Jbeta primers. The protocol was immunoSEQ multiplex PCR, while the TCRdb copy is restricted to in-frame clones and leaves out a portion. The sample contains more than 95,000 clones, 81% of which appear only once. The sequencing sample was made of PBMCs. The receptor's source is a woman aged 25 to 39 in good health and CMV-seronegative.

The CDR3 coding sequence is TGTGCCAGCAGCTTAGTACAGAGTAAAGACTATGGCTACACCTTC. Amino acid sequence: CASSLVQSKDYGYTF. This chain links TRBV7-2 with TRBJ1-2, with D unclear. Germline V gene data show CDR1 as SGHTA and CDR2 as FQGNSA. V lost 1 base and J lost 3, with 12 bases in between. This CDR3 is 15 amino acids long.